This T cell receptor (beta chain) was identified in a study of T cell responses to AZD1222 COVID-19 vaccine. Regarding the study as a whole: White British ancestry dominated among donors, who included more females, and clonal diversity was possibly underestimated. Spike-specific TCR breadth and depth rose after two AZD1222 doses.

Second-dose schedules of about 4 or about 12 weeks were combined. Remarks on this clone: Its antigen remains unknown.

The data were produced by immunoSEQ multiplex PCR, yet TCRdb's version contains in-frame clones alone and is incomplete. The sample has some 280,000 clones, roughly 93% seen once; the top ten hold less than 0.6%. The CDR3 loop spans 13 amino acids. Trimming at V came to 10 bases and at J to 2 bases, leaving 8 bases not matched to a gene. Germline V gene data show CDR1 as SNHLY and CDR2 as FYNNEI. The starting material was peripheral blood, obtained 28 days after the second AZD1222 dose. The TCR comes from an adult who received the AZD1222 COVID-19 vaccine. The chain joins TRBV2 to TRBJ2-7; 7 nucleotides line up with TRBD1. Here the CDR3 reads CATTPGTAYEQYF. CDR3 nucleotides: TGTGCCACCACCCCCGGGACAGCCTACGAGCAGTACTTC.